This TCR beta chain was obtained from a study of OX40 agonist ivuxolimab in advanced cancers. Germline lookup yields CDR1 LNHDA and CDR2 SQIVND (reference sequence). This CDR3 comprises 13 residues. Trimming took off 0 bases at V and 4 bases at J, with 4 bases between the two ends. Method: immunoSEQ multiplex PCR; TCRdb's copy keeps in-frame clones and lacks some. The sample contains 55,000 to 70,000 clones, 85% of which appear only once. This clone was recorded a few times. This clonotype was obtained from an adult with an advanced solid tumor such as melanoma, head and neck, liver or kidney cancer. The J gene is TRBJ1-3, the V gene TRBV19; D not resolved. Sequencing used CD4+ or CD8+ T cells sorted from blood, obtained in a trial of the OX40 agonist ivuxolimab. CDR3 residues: CASSIEAGNTIYF. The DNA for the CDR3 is TGTGCCAGTAGTATAGAAGCCGGAAACACCATATATTTT.